What follows describes a single T cell receptor beta chain. Its antigen is undetermined. Sequenced by immunoSEQ multiplex PCR; TCRdb stores in-frame clones only, minus some. The data contain 15,000 to 20,000 clones, about 85% of them singletons. The sample originates from a study of lymphopenia after photon versus proton radiotherapy. The length of the CDR3 is 12 residues. The germline gives CDR1 KGHSH, CDR2 LQKENI. V was trimmed by 4 bases and J by 7 bases, leaving 10 bases between them. Study results and caveats: Authors raise, but do not show, better survival with proton therapy. Proton therapy kept repertoires fairly stable, unlike photons, which gained effector/memory cells. Post-nadir TCR diversity decline inversely tracked overall survival among those who died.

The specimen was peripheral blood, collected from a patient treated with proton-based radiotherapy. V gene TRBV18 combines with J gene TRBJ1-2; tentatively, D is TRBD1 (6 bases). The clonotype comes from a man aged 65 to 85 with pancreatic cancer. In DNA, the CDR3 is TGTGCCAGCTCACACGGACAGCCTGGCTACACCTTC. This sequence encodes CASSHGQPGYTF.